The TCR beta chain described here comes from a study of early T cells in non-severe SARS-CoV-2 infection. Study-level background: Whole-blood bulk RNA, unsorted, was sequenced, and chains were unpaired. Study results and limitations: There was a bias toward anti-spike CD8 responses in VDJdb matching, which missed private and CD4 specificities.

The library protocol tagged individual cDNA molecules with unique molecular identifiers. One entry per CDR3 protein results from TCRdb running MiXCR on the 5' RACE reads. The table shows roughly 69,000 distinct CDR3 sequences, with under 9.5% occurring only once. The sample holds many counts of this clonotype. Antigen: not known. Germline V gives CDR1 LGHDT, CDR2 YNNKEL (reference sequence). The J segment lost 4 bases and the V segment lost 5 bases, leaving 9 bases of the junction unmatched. This CDR3 has 15 amino acids. The J gene is TRBJ1-2, the V gene TRBV3-1; 8 nucleotides line up with TRBD1. The receptor's source is an adult who was a healthcare worker with PCR-confirmed SARS-CoV-2 infection or an uninfected control (not recorded which). Sequencing used whole blood. The CDR3 here is CASSWGQAPIYGYTF. The CDR3 DNA reads TGTGCCAGCAGCTGGGGACAGGCCCCAATCTATGGCTACACCTTC.